The rows below give T cell receptor beta chains drawn from one sample of a study of cytomegalovirus exposure and HLA in healthy donors. The assay was immunoSEQ multiplex PCR, and TCRdb's table has in-frame clones only and misses some. This sample carries 60,000 to 75,000 clones, roughly nine tenths of them seen once, and the ten largest clones take 9.5% to 13%. Sample: PBMCs. The receptor set was obtained from a woman younger than 45 in good health and CMV-seropositive. Both conserved end residues are part of each CDR3. The D gene is left open where the match is weak. Not every row has a clone size; where given, it reads once, few, many or a size class.

clone_size: NA; d_call: TRBD1; j_call: TRBJ2-1; v_call: TRBV4-2; cdr3_nt: TGTGCCAGCAGCCAAGAAAGGGTGGGGCAGGGGGCGAGAAATGAGCAGTTCTTC; cdr3_aa: CASSQERVGQGARNEQFF
clone_size: NA; d_call: NA; j_call: TRBJ2-1; v_call: TRBV10-3; cdr3_nt: TGTGCCTCCTCCTCGGGGAGCTCCTACAATGAGCAGTTCTTC; cdr3_aa: CASSSGSSYNEQFF
clone_size: NA; d_call: NA; j_call: TRBJ2-1; v_call: TRBV27; cdr3_nt: TGTGCCAGCAGTTACGGTCAGGGTATGGGTGAGCAGTTCTTC; cdr3_aa: CASSYGQGMGEQFF
clone_size: NA; d_call: NA; j_call: TRBJ1-1; v_call: TRBV2; cdr3_nt: TGTGCCAGCAGTGGGGCGAACACTGAAGCTTTCTTT; cdr3_aa: CASSGANTEAFF
clone_size: NA; d_call: TRBD1; j_call: TRBJ2-5; v_call: TRBV18; cdr3_nt: TGTGCCAGCTCATTTCGACAGGGGGCAGGGGAGACCCAGTACTTC; cdr3_aa: CASSFRQGAGETQYF
clone_size: NA; d_call: NA; j_call: TRBJ2-1; v_call: TRBV9; cdr3_nt: TGTGCCAGCAGCGTAGGACAACCATACAATGAGCAGTTCTTC; cdr3_aa: CASSVGQPYNEQFF
clone_size: NA; d_call: TRBD2; j_call: TRBJ2-1; v_call: TRBV11-2; cdr3_nt: TGTGCCAGCAGCCCCCTCGAGTGGCGGGAGGGCCGGGGTGAGCAGTTCTTC; cdr3_aa: CASSPLEWREGRGEQFF
clone_size: once; d_call: TRBD1; j_call: TRBJ1-4; v_call: TRBV2; cdr3_nt: TGTGCCAGCAAATACCGGGACAGGGAAATTAATGAAAAACTGTTTTTT; cdr3_aa: CASKYRDREINEKLFF
clone_size: NA; d_call: NA; j_call: TRBJ2-2; v_call: TRBV7-9; cdr3_nt: TGTGCCAGCAGTCACCTGTTAGCTAACACCGGGGAGCTGTTTTTT; cdr3_aa: CASSHLLANTGELFF
clone_size: NA; d_call: TRBD1; j_call: TRBJ1-1; v_call: TRBV5-6; cdr3_nt: TGTGCCAGCAGCTTGTGGGGGAGGCAGGGGGCTGACACTGAAGCTTTCTTT; cdr3_aa: CASSLWGRQGADTEAFF
clone_size: NA; d_call: TRBD2; j_call: TRBJ2-1; v_call: TRBV5-1; cdr3_nt: TGCGCCAGCAGCTCGGGACTAGCGAGAAACAATGAGCAGTTCTTC; cdr3_aa: CASSSGLARNNEQFF
clone_size: NA; d_call: TRBD1; j_call: TRBJ2-1; v_call: TRBV19; cdr3_nt: TGTGCCAGTAGTATAGAGACAGGGAATGAGCAGTTCTTC; cdr3_aa: CASSIETGNEQFF
clone_size: NA; d_call: NA; j_call: TRBJ2-1; v_call: TRBV25-1; cdr3_nt: TGTGCCAGCAGCCGCGGGCGAAGCTCCTACAATGAGCAGTTCTTC; cdr3_aa: CASSRGRSSYNEQFF
clone_size: NA; d_call: NA; j_call: TRBJ1-2; v_call: TRBV28; cdr3_nt: TGTGCCAGCAGTTCCAACTCTGGCTACACCTTC; cdr3_aa: CASSSNSGYTF
clone_size: NA; d_call: NA; j_call: TRBJ2-7; v_call: TRBV2; cdr3_nt: TGTGCCGGCAGGCGGGACTACGAGCAGTACTTC; cdr3_aa: CAGRRDYEQYF
clone_size: NA; d_call: TRBD1; j_call: TRBJ2-7; v_call: TRBV11-2; cdr3_nt: TGTGCCAGCAGCTATCCGGGACAGGGCTACGAGCAGTACTTC; cdr3_aa: CASSYPGQGYEQYF
clone_size: NA; d_call: TRBD1; j_call: TRBJ1-3; v_call: TRBV28; cdr3_nt: TGTGCCAGCAGGACACAGGGGGCCGGCTCTGGAAACACCATATATTTT; cdr3_aa: CASRTQGAGSGNTIYF
clone_size: NA; d_call: NA; j_call: TRBJ1-2; v_call: TRBV15; cdr3_nt: TGTGCCACCAGCAGAGATCTTCCCGGGGATGGCTACACCTTC; cdr3_aa: CATSRDLPGDGYTF
clone_size: NA; d_call: NA; j_call: TRBJ2-3; v_call: TRBV6-1; cdr3_nt: TGTGCCAGCAGTGAAAGACGTGACAATTCGTATCCAGATACGCAGTATTTT; cdr3_aa: CASSERRDNSYPDTQYF
clone_size: NA; d_call: TRBD1; j_call: TRBJ1-5; v_call: TRBV27; cdr3_nt: TGTGCCAGCAGTTTAAGACAGGGGGCTGGTCAGCCCCAGCATTTT; cdr3_aa: CASSLRQGAGQPQHF
clone_size: NA; d_call: TRBD2; j_call: TRBJ2-7; v_call: TRBV18; cdr3_nt: TGTGCCAGCTCACCCAAACTTAGCGGGAGGGCCTCCTACGAGCAGTACTTC; cdr3_aa: CASSPKLSGRASYEQYF
clone_size: NA; d_call: NA; j_call: TRBJ1-1; v_call: TRBV7-3; cdr3_nt: TGTGCCAGCAGTCCGGGGGGCCCGAACACTGAAGCTTTCTTT; cdr3_aa: CASSPGGPNTEAFF
clone_size: NA; d_call: TRBD2; j_call: TRBJ2-3; v_call: TRBV4-1; cdr3_nt: TGCGCCAGCAGCCCCCTAGCGGGAACGGGAGATACGCAGTATTTT; cdr3_aa: CASSPLAGTGDTQYF
clone_size: NA; d_call: TRBD2; j_call: TRBJ2-3; v_call: TRBV15; cdr3_nt: TGTGCCACCAGCAGACGCCATTCTAGCGGGAGAATAGCGGATACGCAGTATTTT; cdr3_aa: CATSRRHSSGRIADTQYF
clone_size: NA; d_call: TRBD1; j_call: TRBJ2-7; v_call: TRBV5-1; cdr3_nt: TGCGCCAGCAGCTTAACCGGGACAGCAGCCTACGAGCAGTACTTC; cdr3_aa: CASSLTGTAAYEQYF
clone_size: NA; d_call: TRBD1; j_call: TRBJ2-7; v_call: TRBV7-2; cdr3_nt: TGTGCCAGCAGCCCTCTACAGGGGGCTTACGAGCAGTACTTC; cdr3_aa: CASSPLQGAYEQYF
clone_size: NA; d_call: TRBD1; j_call: TRBJ1-5; v_call: TRBV6-6; cdr3_nt: TGTGCCAGCAGTGGGCGGGACAGGTTCGGCAATCAGCCCCAGCATTTT; cdr3_aa: CASSGRDRFGNQPQHF
clone_size: NA; d_call: NA; j_call: TRBJ1-1; v_call: TRBV6-5; cdr3_nt: TGTGCCAGCAGTAGATACAAGAACACTGAAGCTTTCTTT; cdr3_aa: CASSRYKNTEAFF
clone_size: once; d_call: NA; j_call: TRBJ1-1; v_call: TRBV4-1; cdr3_nt: TGCGCCAGCAGCCAAGAGGCCGCGGCAAGCATGAACACTGAAGCTTTCTTT; cdr3_aa: CASSQEAAASMNTEAFF
clone_size: NA; d_call: TRBD2; j_call: TRBJ2-1; v_call: TRBV30; cdr3_nt: TGTGCCCTTTCCTTAGCGGGAGATTACAATGAGCAGTTCTTC; cdr3_aa: CALSLAGDYNEQFF
clone_size: NA; d_call: TRBD2; j_call: TRBJ2-1; v_call: TRBV10-1; cdr3_nt: TGCGCCAGCTGGAGAAGGACTAGCGGGAGGAATGAGCAGTTCTTC; cdr3_aa: CASWRRTSGRNEQFF
clone_size: NA; d_call: TRBD2; j_call: TRBJ2-3; v_call: TRBV14; cdr3_nt: TGTGCCAGCAGCCAAGGGGAGTCGGGAGGGGCAGATACGCAGTATTTT; cdr3_aa: CASSQGESGGADTQYF
clone_size: NA; d_call: TRBD1; j_call: TRBJ2-2; v_call: TRBV6-1; cdr3_nt: TGTGCCAGCAGTGAGAGGACAGGACGGACCGGGGAGCTGTTTTTT; cdr3_aa: CASSERTGRTGELFF
clone_size: NA; d_call: TRBD2; j_call: TRBJ2-7; v_call: TRBV10-1; cdr3_nt: TGCGCCAGCAGTCCCGTCGGGAGGGCCTACGAGCAGTACTTC; cdr3_aa: CASSPVGRAYEQYF
clone_size: NA; d_call: NA; j_call: TRBJ2-1; v_call: TRBV5-8; cdr3_nt: TGTGCCAGCAGAACCGGGACTGGACACAATGAGCAGTTCTTC; cdr3_aa: CASRTGTGHNEQFF
clone_size: NA; d_call: NA; j_call: TRBJ1-1; v_call: TRBV4-1; cdr3_nt: TGCGCCAGCAGCCAGGTGGGACAGAACACTGAAGCTTTCTTT; cdr3_aa: CASSQVGQNTEAFF
clone_size: NA; d_call: TRBD1; j_call: TRBJ2-2; v_call: TRBV7-8; cdr3_nt: TGTGCCAGCAGCTTAGGACAGGGGATAAGGGGCGGGGAGCTGTTTTTT; cdr3_aa: CASSLGQGIRGGELFF
clone_size: NA; d_call: TRBD1; j_call: TRBJ2-6; v_call: TRBV15; cdr3_nt: TGTGCCACCAGCAGCAGAACAGGGGGGATCACCTCGGGGGCCAACGTCCTGACTTTC; cdr3_aa: CATSSRTGGITSGANVLTF
clone_size: once; d_call: NA; j_call: TRBJ2-5; v_call: TRBV6-1; cdr3_nt: TGTGCCAGCAGTGCCGGACTGACCCAAGAGACCCAGTACTTC; cdr3_aa: CASSAGLTQETQYF
clone_size: NA; d_call: TRBD2; j_call: TRBJ2-3; v_call: TRBV18; cdr3_nt: TGTGCCAGCTCCCGTACGGGACTAGCGGGAGGAGGGGGCACAGATACGCAGTATTTT; cdr3_aa: CASSRTGLAGGGGTDTQYF
clone_size: NA; d_call: TRBD1; j_call: TRBJ1-2; v_call: TRBV5-4; cdr3_nt: TGTGCCAGCAGCTTGGGGGGACAGGGCTCGAACTATGGCTACACCTTC; cdr3_aa: CASSLGGQGSNYGYTF
clone_size: few; d_call: NA; j_call: TRBJ2-7; v_call: TRBV28; cdr3_nt: TGTGCCAGCAGTTTAACAGGGCCCTACGAGCAGTACTTC; cdr3_aa: CASSLTGPYEQYF
clone_size: NA; d_call: TRBD2; j_call: TRBJ2-2; v_call: TRBV7-6; cdr3_nt: TGTGCCAGCAGCCCTCTACCGGGACTAGCGGGAACTGGGGAGCTGTTTTTT; cdr3_aa: CASSPLPGLAGTGELFF
clone_size: NA; d_call: NA; j_call: TRBJ2-1; v_call: TRBV7-8; cdr3_nt: TGTGCCAGCAGCTTAGATCTGAGCTACAATGAGCAGTTCTTC; cdr3_aa: CASSLDLSYNEQFF
clone_size: NA; d_call: NA; j_call: TRBJ1-5; v_call: TRBV19; cdr3_nt: TGTGCCAGTAGTATTCCAGGGGATAGCAATCAGCCCCAGCATTTT; cdr3_aa: CASSIPGDSNQPQHF
clone_size: once; d_call: NA; j_call: TRBJ2-1; v_call: TRBV6-6; cdr3_nt: TGTGCCAGCACCTACGGAGGAGCCAATGAGCAGTTCTTC; cdr3_aa: CASTYGGANEQFF
clone_size: NA; d_call: TRBD2; j_call: TRBJ2-7; v_call: TRBV5-1; cdr3_nt: TGCGCCAGCAGCTTGGCTACTAGCGGCTACGAGCAGTACTTC; cdr3_aa: CASSLATSGYEQYF
clone_size: NA; d_call: TRBD2; j_call: TRBJ2-3; v_call: TRBV6-1; cdr3_nt: TGTGCCAGCAGTGAACTAGCGGGAGACACAGATACGCAGTATTTT; cdr3_aa: CASSELAGDTDTQYF
clone_size: NA; d_call: TRBD1; j_call: TRBJ2-7; v_call: TRBV13; cdr3_nt: TGTGCCGGCAGCTTAGGCCGGGACAGTGACGAGCAGTACTTC; cdr3_aa: CAGSLGRDSDEQYF
clone_size: NA; d_call: NA; j_call: TRBJ1-1; v_call: TRBV28; cdr3_nt: TGTGCCAGCAGTTTTATAGCTGAAGCTTTCTTT; cdr3_aa: CASSFIAEAFF
clone_size: few; d_call: NA; j_call: TRBJ2-7; v_call: TRBV30; cdr3_nt: TGTGCCTGGAGTGCGGTATACGAGCAGTACTTC; cdr3_aa: CAWSAVYEQYF
clone_size: NA; d_call: NA; j_call: TRBJ2-1; v_call: TRBV28; cdr3_nt: TGTGCCAGCAGTTTTATCACTAAGCTGTTCTTC; cdr3_aa: CASSFITKLFF
clone_size: NA; d_call: TRBD1; j_call: TRBJ2-2; v_call: TRBV7-9; cdr3_nt: TGTGCCAGCAGGAACCAGGGGGCCGGCACCGGGGAGCTGTTTTTT; cdr3_aa: CASRNQGAGTGELFF
clone_size: NA; d_call: TRBD1; j_call: TRBJ2-7; v_call: TRBV25-1; cdr3_nt: TGTGCCAGCAGTCCCGGGACAGGGTTGTCCGAGCAGTACTTC; cdr3_aa: CASSPGTGLSEQYF
clone_size: NA; d_call: TRBD2; j_call: TRBJ2-7; v_call: TRBV6-1; cdr3_nt: TGTGCCAGCAGTCCCCGGGTAGCGGGATACTACGAGCAGTACTTC; cdr3_aa: CASSPRVAGYYEQYF
clone_size: once; d_call: NA; j_call: TRBJ2-1; v_call: TRBV28; cdr3_nt: TGTGCCAGCAGTTTAAGGAGGGGCTCCTACAATGAGCAGTTCTTC; cdr3_aa: CASSLRRGSYNEQFF